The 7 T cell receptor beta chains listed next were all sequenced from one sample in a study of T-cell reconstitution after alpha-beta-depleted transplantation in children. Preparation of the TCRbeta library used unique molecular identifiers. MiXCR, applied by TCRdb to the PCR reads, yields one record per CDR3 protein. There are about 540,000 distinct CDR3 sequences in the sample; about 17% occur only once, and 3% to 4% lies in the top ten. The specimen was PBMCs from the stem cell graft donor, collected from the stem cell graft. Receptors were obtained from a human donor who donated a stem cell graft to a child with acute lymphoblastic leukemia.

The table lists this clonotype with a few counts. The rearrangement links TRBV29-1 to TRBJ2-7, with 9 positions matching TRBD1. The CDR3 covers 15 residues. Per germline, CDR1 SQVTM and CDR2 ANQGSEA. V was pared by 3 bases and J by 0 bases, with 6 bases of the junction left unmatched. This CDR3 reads CSVEKAGQGSYEQYF. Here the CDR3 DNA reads TGCAGCGTTGAGAAGGCGGGACAGGGCTCCTACGAGCAGTACTTC.

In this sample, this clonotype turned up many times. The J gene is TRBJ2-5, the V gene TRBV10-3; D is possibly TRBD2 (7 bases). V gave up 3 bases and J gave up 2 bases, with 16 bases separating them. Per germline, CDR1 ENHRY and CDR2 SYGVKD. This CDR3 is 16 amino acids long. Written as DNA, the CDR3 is TGTGCCATCAGTGATTTCGGGGGGACATCTCAAGAGACCCAGTACTTC. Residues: CAISDFGGTSQETQYF.

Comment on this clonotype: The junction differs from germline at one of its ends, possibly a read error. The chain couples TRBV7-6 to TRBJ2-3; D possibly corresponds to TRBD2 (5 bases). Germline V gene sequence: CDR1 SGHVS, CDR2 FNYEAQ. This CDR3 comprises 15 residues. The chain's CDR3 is CASSSEAERTATQYF. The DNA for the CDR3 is TGTGCCAGCAGCTCGGAGGCGGAACGCACAGCTACGCAGTATTTT.

CDR3 residues: CASSQDRGSIYNEQFF. In nucleotides, the CDR3 is TGTGCCAGCAGCCAAGACCGGGGCTCCATCTACAATGAGCAGTTCTTC. The chain combines TRBV3-1 with TRBJ2-1; tentatively, D is TRBD1 or TRBD2 (5 bases each). Between the trimmed V and J ends, which lost 0 bases and 3 bases, there was a span of 12 bases. The CDR3 sequence is 16 residues long. Germline V gives CDR1 LGHDT, CDR2 YNNKEL (reference sequence).

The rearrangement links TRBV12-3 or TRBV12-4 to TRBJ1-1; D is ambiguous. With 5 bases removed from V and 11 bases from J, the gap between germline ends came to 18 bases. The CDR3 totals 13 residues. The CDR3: CASSARRGNSAFF. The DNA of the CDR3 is TGTGCCAGCAGTGCTCGCCGGGGAAACTCGGCTTTCTTT.

This CDR3 is CASSIRDSPYNEQFF. As DNA, the CDR3 is TGTGCCAGTAGTATACGGGACTCACCGTACAATGAGCAGTTCTTC. This rearrangement joins TRBV19 to TRBJ2-1; a weak D match, TRBD2 (6 bases). Germline-derived CDR1 and CDR2 are LNHDA and SQIVND (reference sequence). The CDR3 has 15 amino acids. V lost 2 bases, J lost 4 bases, and 12 bases lay in between.

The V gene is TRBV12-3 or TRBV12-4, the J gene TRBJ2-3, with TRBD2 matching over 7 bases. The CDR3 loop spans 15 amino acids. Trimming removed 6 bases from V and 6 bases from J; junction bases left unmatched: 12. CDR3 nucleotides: TGTGCCAGCAGCGCGTTAGGGAGGGCCGTGGATACGCAGTATTTT. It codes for CASSALGRAVDTQYF.